Listed below are T cell receptor beta chains from one sample, sequenced in a study of T cell responses to AZD1222 COVID-19 vaccine. Libraries were prepared by immunoSEQ multiplex PCR; TCRdb keeps only in-frame clonotypes and omits some of them. This table holds roughly 120,000 clones, around 83% found once. Sequencing was performed on peripheral blood, taken 28 days after the second AZD1222 dose. These receptors all stem from an adult who received the AZD1222 COVID-19 vaccine. CDR3s include the opening cysteine and the closing phenylalanine or tryptophan. Fields, in order: J gene, D gene, V gene, CDR3 protein. A D gene is named only where the DNA matches it firmly.

TRBJ1-2 TRBD1 TRBV5-8 CASSLGRGTGVEGYTF
TRBJ1-3 . TRBV14 CASSQYLAGVGDTIYF
TRBJ1-4 . TRBV5-5 CASSLSEKLFF
TRBJ1-2 TRBD1 TRBV3-1/TRBV3-2 CASSQANRDSYGYTF
TRBJ1-5 TRBD1 TRBV11-2 CASSPGGFNQPQHF
TRBJ1-1 . TRBV7-2 CASSRQGNTEAFF
TRBJ1-1 . TRBV27 CASREGMRDTEAFF
TRBJ2-7 TRBD1 TRBV5-4 CASAGQGGYEQYF
TRBJ1-2 . TRBV5-8 CASSSFDRSYGYTF
TRBJ1-2 . TRBV5-4 CASSSDRPVGYTF